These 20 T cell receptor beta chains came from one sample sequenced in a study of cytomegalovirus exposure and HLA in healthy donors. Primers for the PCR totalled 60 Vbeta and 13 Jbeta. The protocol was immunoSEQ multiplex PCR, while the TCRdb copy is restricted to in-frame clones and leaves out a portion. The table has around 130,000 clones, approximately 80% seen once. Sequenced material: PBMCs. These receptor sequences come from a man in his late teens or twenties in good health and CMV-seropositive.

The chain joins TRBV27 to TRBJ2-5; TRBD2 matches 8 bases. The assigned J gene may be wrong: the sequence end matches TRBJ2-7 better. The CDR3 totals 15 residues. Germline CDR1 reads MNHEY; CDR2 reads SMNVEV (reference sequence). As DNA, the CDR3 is TGTGCCAGCAGTTCCGGGGGGGGCGGGTCCTACGAGCAGTACTTC. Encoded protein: CASSSGGGGSYEQYF.

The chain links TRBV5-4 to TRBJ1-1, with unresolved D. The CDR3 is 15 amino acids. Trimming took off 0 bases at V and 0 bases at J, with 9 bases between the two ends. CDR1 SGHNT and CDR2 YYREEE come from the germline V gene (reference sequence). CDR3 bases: TGTGCCAGCAGCTTGGAGGGAGGAATGAACACTGAAGCTTTCTTT. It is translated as CASSLEGGMNTEAFF.

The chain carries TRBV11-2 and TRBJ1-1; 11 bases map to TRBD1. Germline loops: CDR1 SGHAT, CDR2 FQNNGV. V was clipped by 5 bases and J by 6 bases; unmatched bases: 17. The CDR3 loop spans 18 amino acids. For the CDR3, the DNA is TGTGCCAGCAGCCCCTTAAAAAGAGAGGACAGGGGGCTATCTGAAGCTTTCTTT. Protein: CASSPLKREDRGLSEAFF.

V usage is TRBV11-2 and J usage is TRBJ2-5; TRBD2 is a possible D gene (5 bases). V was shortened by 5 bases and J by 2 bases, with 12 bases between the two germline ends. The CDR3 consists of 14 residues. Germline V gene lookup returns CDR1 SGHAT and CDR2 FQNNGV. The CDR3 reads CASSPGIAQETQYF. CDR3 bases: TGTGCCAGCAGCCCCGGGATAGCTCAAGAGACCCAGTACTTC.

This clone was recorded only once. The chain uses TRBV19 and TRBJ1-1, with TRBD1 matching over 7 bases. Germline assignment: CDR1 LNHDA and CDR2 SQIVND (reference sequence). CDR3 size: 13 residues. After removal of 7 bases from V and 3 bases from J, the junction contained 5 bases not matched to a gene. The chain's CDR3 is CASIGRGDTEAFF. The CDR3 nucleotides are TGTGCCAGTATTGGCAGGGGGGACACTGAAGCTTTCTTT.

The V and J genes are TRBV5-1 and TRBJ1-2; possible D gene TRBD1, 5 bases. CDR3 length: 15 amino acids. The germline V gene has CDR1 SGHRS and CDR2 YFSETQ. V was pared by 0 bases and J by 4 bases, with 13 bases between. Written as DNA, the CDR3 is TGCGCCAGCAGCTTGGAATCTGGGCAGGGCTATGGCTACACCTTC. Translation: CASSLESGQGYGYTF.

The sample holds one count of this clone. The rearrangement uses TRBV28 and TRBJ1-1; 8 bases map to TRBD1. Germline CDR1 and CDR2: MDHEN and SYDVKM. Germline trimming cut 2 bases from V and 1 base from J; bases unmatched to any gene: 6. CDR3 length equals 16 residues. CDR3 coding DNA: TGTGCCAGCAGTTTACAGTGGGGACAGGAGAACACTGAAGCTTTCTTT. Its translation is CASSLQWGQENTEAFF.

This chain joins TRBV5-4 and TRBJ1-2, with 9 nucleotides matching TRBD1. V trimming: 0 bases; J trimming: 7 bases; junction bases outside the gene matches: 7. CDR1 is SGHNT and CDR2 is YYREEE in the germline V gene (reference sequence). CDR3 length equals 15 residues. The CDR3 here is CASSLDLGTGFGYTF. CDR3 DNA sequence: TGTGCCAGCAGCTTGGATCTCGGGACAGGGTTTGGCTACACCTTC.

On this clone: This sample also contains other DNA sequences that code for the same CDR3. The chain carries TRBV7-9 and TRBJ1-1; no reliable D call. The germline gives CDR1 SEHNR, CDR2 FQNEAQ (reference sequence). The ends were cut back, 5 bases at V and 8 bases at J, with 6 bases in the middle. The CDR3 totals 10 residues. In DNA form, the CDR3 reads TGTGCCAGCAGCCCCGTCGAAGCTTTCTTT. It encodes CASSPVEAFF.

CDR3 nucleotide sequence: TGTGCCAGCAGCCCCCTCGACAAGGCAAATCTTTACGAGCAGTACTTC. This codes for CASSPLDKANLYEQYF. The V gene is TRBV7-3, the J gene TRBJ2-7; D gene uncertain. Germline values: CDR1 SGHTA, CDR2 FQGTGA. V was pared by 5 bases and J by 4 bases, with 21 bases between. The CDR3 spans 16 residues. Full variable domain (outside the CDR3, taken from reference TRBV7-3 and TRBJ2-7): GAGVSQTPSNKVTEKGKYVELRCDPISGHTALYWYRQSLGQGPEFLIYFQGTGAADDSGLPNDRFFAVRPEGSVSTLKIQRTERGDSAVYLCASSPLDKANLYEQYFGPGTRLTVT.

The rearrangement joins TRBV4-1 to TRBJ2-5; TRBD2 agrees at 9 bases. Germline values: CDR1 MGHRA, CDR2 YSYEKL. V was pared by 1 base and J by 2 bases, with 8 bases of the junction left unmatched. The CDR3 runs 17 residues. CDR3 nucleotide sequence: TGCGCCAGCAGCCAAGGGGAGGAGACTAGCGGTCAAGAGACCCAGTACTTC. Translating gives CASSQGEETSGQETQYF.

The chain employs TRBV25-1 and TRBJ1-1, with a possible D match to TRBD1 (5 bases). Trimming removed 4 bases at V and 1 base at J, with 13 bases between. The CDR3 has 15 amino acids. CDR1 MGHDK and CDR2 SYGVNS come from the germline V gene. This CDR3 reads CASSAQGRKNTEAFF. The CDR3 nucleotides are TGTGCCAGCAGTGCCCAGGGCCGAAAGAACACTGAAGCTTTCTTT. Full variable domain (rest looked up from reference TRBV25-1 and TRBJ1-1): EADIYQTPRYLVIGTGKKITLECSQTMGHDKMYWYQQDPGMELHLIHYSYGVNSTEKGDLSSESTVSRIRTEHFPLTLESARPSHTSQYLCASSAQGRKNTEAFFGQGTRLTVV.

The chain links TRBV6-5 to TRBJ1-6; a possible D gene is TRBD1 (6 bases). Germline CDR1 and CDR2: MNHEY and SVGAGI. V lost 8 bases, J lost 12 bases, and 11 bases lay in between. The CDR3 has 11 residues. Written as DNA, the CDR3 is TGTGCCAGCCAGCAGGGGCTACCCCTCCACTTT. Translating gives CASQQGLPLHF.

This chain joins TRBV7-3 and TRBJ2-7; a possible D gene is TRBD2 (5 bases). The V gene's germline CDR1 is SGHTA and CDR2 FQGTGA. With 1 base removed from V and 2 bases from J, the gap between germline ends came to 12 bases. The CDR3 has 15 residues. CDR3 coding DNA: TGTGCCAGCAGCTTAAACTACGGAGGTACCTACGAGCAGTACTTC. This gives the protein CASSLNYGGTYEQYF.

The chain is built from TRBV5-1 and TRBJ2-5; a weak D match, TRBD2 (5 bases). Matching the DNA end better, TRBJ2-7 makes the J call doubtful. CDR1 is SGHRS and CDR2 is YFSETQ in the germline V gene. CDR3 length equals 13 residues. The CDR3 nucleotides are TGCGCCAGCAGCTTGGCCAGAGGGATCGAGCAGTACTTC. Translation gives CASSLARGIEQYF.

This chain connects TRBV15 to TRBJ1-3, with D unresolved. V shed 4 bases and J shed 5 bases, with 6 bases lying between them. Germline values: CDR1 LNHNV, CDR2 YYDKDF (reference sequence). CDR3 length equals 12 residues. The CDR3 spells CATSTSRNTIYF. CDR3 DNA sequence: TGTGCCACCAGCACAAGCCGAAACACCATATATTTT.

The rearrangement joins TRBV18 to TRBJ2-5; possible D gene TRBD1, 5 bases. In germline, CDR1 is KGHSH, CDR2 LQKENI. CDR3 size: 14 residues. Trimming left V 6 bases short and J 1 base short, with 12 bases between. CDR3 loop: CASSQSGAQETQYF. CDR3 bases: TGTGCCAGCTCCCAAAGTGGGGCCCAAGAGACCCAGTACTTC.

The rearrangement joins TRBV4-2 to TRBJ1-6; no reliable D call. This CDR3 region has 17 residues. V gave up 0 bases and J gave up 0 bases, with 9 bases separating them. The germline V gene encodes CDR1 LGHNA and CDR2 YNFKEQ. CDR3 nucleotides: TGTGCCAGCAGCCAAGAGAGTAGGAGCTCCTATAATTCACCCCTCCACTTT. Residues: CASSQESRSSYNSPLHF.

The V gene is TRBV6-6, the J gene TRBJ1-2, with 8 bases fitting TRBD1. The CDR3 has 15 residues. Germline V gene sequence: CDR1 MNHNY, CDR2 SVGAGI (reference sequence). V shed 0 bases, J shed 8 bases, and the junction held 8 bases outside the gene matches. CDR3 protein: CASSYSPQGETGYTF. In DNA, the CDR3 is TGTGCCAGCAGTTACTCCCCACAGGGGGAGACAGGCTACACCTTC.

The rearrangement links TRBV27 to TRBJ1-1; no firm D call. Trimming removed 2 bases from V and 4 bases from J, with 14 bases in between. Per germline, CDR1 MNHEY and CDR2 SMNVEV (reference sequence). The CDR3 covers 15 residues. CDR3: CASSLLVSESTEAFF. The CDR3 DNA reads TGTGCCAGCAGTTTACTCGTCTCAGAATCCACTGAAGCTTTCTTT.